A single sample is the source of the 11 T cell receptor beta chains below, sequenced in a study of blood T cell repertoires in COVID-19. The assay was immunoSEQ multiplex PCR, and TCRdb's table has in-frame clones only and misses some. Among approximately 280,000 clones listed, around 89% were seen once. Sequenced sample: peripheral blood. These receptors originate from a man aged 35 to 55 with acute or convalescent COVID-19.

This clone showed up just once. V gene TRBV9 combines with J gene TRBJ2-2; D perhaps matches TRBD1 (5 bases). This CDR3 region has 16 residues. The germline gives CDR1 SGDLS, CDR2 YYNGEE. Trimming took off 4 bases at V and 0 bases at J, with 13 bases between the two ends. CDR3 loop: CASSIQGKPNTGELFF. The CDR3 bases are TGTGCCAGCAGCATTCAGGGTAAACCGAACACCGGGGAGCTGTTTTTT.

V is TRBV2 and J is TRBJ1-1; the D gene is possibly TRBD1 (6 bases). Trimming removed 6 bases from V and 3 bases from J, with 11 bases in between. CDR3 length: 13 amino acids. Germline V lookup: CDR1 SNHLY, CDR2 FYNNEI. The CDR3 here is CASSLNRDTEAFF. CDR3 DNA: TGTGCCAGCAGCCTCAACAGGGACACTGAAGCTTTCTTT.

The chain uses TRBV11-2 and TRBJ2-7, with D possibly matching TRBD2 (6 bases). V was trimmed by 5 bases and J by 6 bases, leaving 29 bases between them. The length of the CDR3 is 18 residues. The germline V gene encodes CDR1 SGHAT and CDR2 FQNNGV. CDR3: CASSLLVFREVWGSEQYF. CDR3 in DNA: TGTGCCAGCAGCCTTTTAGTTTTCAGGGAGGTCTGGGGGAGCGAGCAGTACTTC.

V is TRBV2 and J is TRBJ1-1; possibly TRBD1 for D (6 bases). The CDR3 is made up of 13 amino acids. Trimming pared 4 bases from V and 4 bases from J, leaving 10 bases between. Germline-derived CDR1 and CDR2 are SNHLY and FYNNEI. The CDR3 coding sequence is TGTGCCAGCAGTGCAGGGGTGAGCACTGAAGCTTTCTTT. Its translation is CASSAGVSTEAFF. Full variable domain (remainder filled in from reference TRBV2 and TRBJ1-1): EPEVTQTPSHQVTQMGQEVILRCVPISNHLYFYWYRQILGQKVEFLVSFYNNEISEKSEIFDDQFSVERPDGSNFTLKIRSTKLEDSAMYFCASSAGVSTEAFFGQGTRLTVV.

This clone was recorded only once. The rearrangement uses TRBV5-4 and TRBJ1-1, with D possibly TRBD1 on 6 matching bases. The germline V gene encodes CDR1 SGHNT and CDR2 YYREEE (reference sequence). This CDR3 contains 14 residues. V dropped 0 bases and J dropped 0 bases, with 6 bases sitting between them. For the CDR3, the DNA is TGTGCCAGCAGCTTGGAGGGGGTGAACACTGAAGCTTTCTTT. Translating it yields CASSLEGVNTEAFF.

The J gene is TRBJ1-5, the V gene TRBV2; D not certain. CDR3 length: 12 residues. Deletions cut 8 bases from V and 9 bases from J, with 14 bases between. Germline lookup yields CDR1 SNHLY and CDR2 FYNNEI. The CDR3 reads CASGLEGRPQHF. DNA of the CDR3: TGTGCCAGCGGCCTCGAGGGCAGGCCCCAGCATTTT.

This sequence joins TRBV9 and TRBJ1-6; maybe TRBD1 (5 bases). From germline, CDR1 is SGDLS and CDR2 YYNGEE. Trimming pared 0 bases from V and 7 bases from J, leaving 8 bases between. CDR3 length: 14 residues. CDR3 in amino acids: CASSVGGGNSPLHF. The DNA for the CDR3 is TGTGCCAGCAGCGTAGGCGGGGGAAATTCACCCCTCCACTTT.

The chain joins TRBV12-3 or TRBV12-4 to TRBJ2-7; 7 bases are a match to TRBD2. V shed 7 bases and J 5 bases; nucleotides not matched to a gene: 8. This CDR3 has 13 residues. CDR3: CASTGTTGNEQYF. The CDR3 region has the DNA TGTGCCAGCACCGGGACTACGGGAAACGAGCAGTACTTC.

The chain has TRBV2 and TRBJ2-1; 9 positions agree with TRBD1. CDR1 and CDR2 (germline): SNHLY, FYNNEI. V lost 7 bases and J lost 6; bases outside the gene matches: 4. The CDR3 spans 13 residues. This CDR3 is CASTSDRGNEQFF. CDR3 sequence (DNA): TGTGCCAGCACCTCGGACAGGGGCAATGAGCAGTTCTTC.

The rearrangement joins TRBV6-5 to TRBJ2-5; 9 positions match TRBD2. The CDR3 contains 16 residues. V lost 2 bases to trimming and J lost 5 bases; unmatched junction nucleotides: 9. Germline V gene sequence: CDR1 MNHEY, CDR2 SVGAGI. CDR3 nucleotide sequence: TGTGCCAGCAGTTACACCGGCGGGGGGGCCTTTGAGACCCAGTACTTC. It encodes CASSYTGGGAFETQYF.

The rearrangement joins TRBV7-9 to TRBJ1-4; 10 bases map to TRBD1. The CDR3 is 14 amino acids. Germline trimming cut 3 bases from V and 6 bases from J; bases unmatched to any gene: 1. Germline V CDR1 and CDR2: SEHNR, FQNEAQ (reference sequence). The CDR3 DNA is TGTGCCAGCAGCTTGGGGACAGGGGATGAAAAACTGTTTTTT. Its protein product is CASSLGTGDEKLFF.